This is a list of T cell receptor beta chains from one sample in a study of follicular helper T cells after annual influenza vaccination. Profiling relied on immunoSEQ multiplex PCR, and the TCRdb table lists in-frame clones only, not all of them. The repertoire holds about 16,000 clones, 84% seen once, with roughly 1.3% in the top ten. Sequenced here: CXCR5+ CD38- circulating T follicular helper cells from blood, sampled 7 days after influenza vaccination. The origin of the receptors is an adult who received the influenza vaccine. The CDR3 runs from the conserved cysteine through the conserved F or W. D genes are given only for firm matches. Expanded clones are given a class, and other clones once, few, many or no size at all.

>.|.|TRBV18|TRBJ2-5
TGTGCCAGCTCACCCCCGGCGGGTGGCCAAGAGACCCAGTACTTC
CASSPPAGGQETQYF
>.|.|TRBV6-5|TRBJ2-1
TGTGCCAGCAACACAGGTAGCTCCTACAATGAGCAGTTCTTC
CASNTGSSYNEQFF
>TRBD1|.|TRBV5-6|TRBJ2-3
TGTGCCAGCAGCTTGGTCGGAGAGGGGGCTAGCACAGATACGCAGTATTTT
CASSLVGEGASTDTQYF
>.|.|TRBV29-1|TRBJ2-1
TGCAGCGTTAGCACTAGCTCCTACAATGAGCAGTTCTTC
CSVSTSSYNEQFF
>.|.|TRBV5-6|TRBJ2-1
TGTGCCAGCAGTTCCGGGTGGAGGGGAGGGGGCTACAATGAGCAGTTCTTC
CASSSGWRGGGYNEQFF
>.|.|TRBV19|TRBJ2-7
TGTGCCAGTAGTGCCAGGATCTCCTACGAGCAGTACTTC
CASSARISYEQYF
>.|.|TRBV28|TRBJ2-3
TGTGCCAGCAGTTTTACGGGGGATGGAGGAGATACGCAGTATTTT
CASSFTGDGGDTQYF
>TRBD1|.|TRBV4-1|TRBJ2-3
TGCGCCAGCAGCCTCTGGACAGGGAGCACAGATACGCAGTATTTT
CASSLWTGSTDTQYF
>.|.|TRBV30|TRBJ2-4
TGTGCCTGGTGCGGGACCGAAAGCATTCAGTGCTTC
CAWCGTESIQCF
>.|.|TRBV21-1|TRBJ2-3
TGTGCCAGCGGCGGCGGGCGATTCACAGATACGCAGTATTTT
CASGGGRFTDTQYF
>TRBD1|.|TRBV28|TRBJ2-3
TGTGCCAGCAGTCTCGGACAGGGACTTAGCACAGATACGCAGTATTTT
CASSLGQGLSTDTQYF
>TRBD2|.|TRBV30|TRBJ2-2
TGTGCCTGGAGTGTCCCAGAGGGTGGGAGGGCCTCCGGGGAGCTGTTTTTT
CAWSVPEGGRASGELFF
>.|.|TRBV9|TRBJ2-3
TGTGCCAGCAGCGCTAACGACTACACAGATACGCAGTATTTT
CASSANDYTDTQYF
>.|.|TRBV6-5|TRBJ2-6
TGTGCCAGCAGTTCGCAGGTAGCTGGGGCCAACGTCCTGACTTTC
CASSSQVAGANVLTF
>TRBD2|.|TRBV10-3|TRBJ2-1
TGTGCCATCAGTGAGTTGGCTAGCGGAGGTAGAGGCAATGAGCAGTTCTTC
CAISELASGGRGNEQFF
>.|.|TRBV28|TRBJ1-4
TGTGCCAGCAGTCCCGGTCTGGGGCTGGGTGAAAAACTGTTTTTT
CASSPGLGLGEKLFF
>TRBD2|.|TRBV30|TRBJ2-3
TGTGCCTGGAGTGCGGGACTAGCGGACGAGGCAGATACGCAGTATTTT
CAWSAGLADEADTQYF
>TRBD1|.|TRBV5-1|TRBJ1-2
TGCGCCAGCAGCTGGACGGGACAGCGAGACGATGGCTACACCTTC
CASSWTGQRDDGYTF
>.|few|TRBV28|TRBJ2-2
TGTGCCAGCGGGACTCATAACACCGGGGAGCTGTTTTTT
CASGTHNTGELFF
>TRBD2|.|TRBV23-1|TRBJ2-5
TGCGCCAGCCGCCAGCTAGCGGGTCTCAGGGAGACCCAGTACTTC
CASRQLAGLRETQYF
>TRBD2|.|TRBV7-3|TRBJ2-1
TGTGCCAGCAGCCCGACTAGCGGGGCCGAGCAGTTCTTC
CASSPTSGAEQFF
>.|.|TRBV29-1|TRBJ1-3
TGCAGCGTTGCTGACGGAGCCAACGTCGGAAACACCATATATTTT
CSVADGANVGNTIYF
>TRBD1|.|TRBV5-8|TRBJ1-1
TGTGCCAGCAGCAAGGGACAGGTCAACACTGAAGCTTTCTTT
CASSKGQVNTEAFF
>TRBD1|.|TRBV29-1|TRBJ1-2
TGCAGCGTCTCCGGGACAGGGTTATATGGCTACACCTTC
CSVSGTGLYGYTF
>.|.|TRBV6-6|TRBJ1-1
TGTGCCAGCAGCTCAGGGGCTGAGGCTTTCTTT
CASSSGAEAFF
>.|.|TRBV7-2|TRBJ2-6
TGTGCCAGCAGGCCCGACAGAACTGGGGCCAACGTCCTGACTTTC
CASRPDRTGANVLTF
>.|.|TRBV10-3|TRBJ2-6
TGTGCCATCAGTGTTCAGGGTACTGGGGCCAACGTCCTGACTTTC
CAISVQGTGANVLTF
>.|.|TRBV5-1|TRBJ2-7
TGCGCCAGCAGCTTAGCGCAGAGAGGTGACGAGCAGTACTTC
CASSLAQRGDEQYF
>TRBD1|.|TRBV6-1|TRBJ1-1
TGTGCCAGCAGGGGAAGTGACAGGGGGCCGGCTGAAGCTTTCTTT
CASRGSDRGPAEAFF
>TRBD2|.|TRBV10-3|TRBJ2-1
TGTGCCAGTCTAGCGGGAGGGCGGCAGTTCTTC
CASLAGGRQFF
>TRBD1|.|TRBV7-8|TRBJ2-1
TGTGCCAGCAGCTCCCGGGACAGGCGGAACAATGAGCAGTTCTTC
CASSSRDRRNNEQFF
>TRBD2|.|TRBV19|TRBJ2-2
TGTGCCAGTATGGAGGCTAGCGGGAGTAGTGGGGAGCTGTTTTTT
CASMEASGSSGELFF
>.|.|TRBV5-1|TRBJ2-7
TGCGCCAGCAGCTTAGGGGAGAGGGGGTACGAGCAGTACTTC
CASSLGERGYEQYF
>.|.|TRBV27|TRBJ1-2
TGTGCCAGCAGTTTATCCCAACAAGTCCTTGGCTACACCTTC
CASSLSQQVLGYTF
>.|.|TRBV4-1|TRBJ1-2
TGCGCCAGCAGCCAAGATCCCCGAGCTAACTATGGCTACACCTTC
CASSQDPRANYGYTF
>.|.|TRBV5-6|TRBJ2-3
TGTGCCAGCAGCTCGGAGTCTACAGATACGCAGTATTTT
CASSSESTDTQYF
>.|.|TRBV27|TRBJ2-7
TGTGCCAGCAGTTCCCGGAGCGAGCAGTACTTC
CASSSRSEQYF
>.|.|TRBV6-1|TRBJ1-4
TGTGCCAGCAGTGCCCCAGAAACAACTAATGAAAAACTGTTCTTT
CASSAPETTNEKLFF
>.|.|TRBV6-1|TRBJ1-2
TGTGCCAGCCGACCGGACAGCTCAAACTATGGCTACACCTTC
CASRPDSSNYGYTF
>TRBD1|.|TRBV2|TRBJ2-3
TGTGCCAGCAGCCAACAGGGGTTAGACACAGATACGCAGTATTTT
CASSQQGLDTDTQYF